This T cell receptor (beta chain) stems from a study of shared clonotypes between healthy human individuals. The naive CD8 population came from CD45RO-negative cells selected for CCR7, without terminally differentiated effector memory CD45RA+ cells. The CDR3 length is 16 residues. The germline gives CDR1 MDHEN, CDR2 SYDVKM. With 5 bases clipped from V and 2 bases from J, the junction kept 3 bases outside the gene matches. Libraries were prepared by immunoSEQ multiplex PCR; TCRdb keeps only in-frame clonotypes and omits some of them. The sample contains around 2,000,000 clones, approximately 94% of which appear only once.

Sequenced material: naive CD8+ T cells sorted from blood. The chain combines TRBV28 with TRBJ2-1, with 13 positions matching TRBD2. The receptor was derived from a man in his late teens or twenties in good health. The CDR3 loop reads CASSRLAGGAYNEQFF. The CDR3, as DNA: TGTGCCAGCAGTCGACTAGCGGGGGGCGCCTACAATGAGCAGTTCTTC.